The rows below give T cell receptor beta chains drawn from one sample of a study of blood T cell repertoires in COVID-19. Sequencing was performed with immunoSEQ multiplex PCR; in TCRdb, only in-frame clones are kept and a portion is missing. The data hold tens of thousands of clones, with 75% to 90% observed a single time. Sequencing was done on a sample of peripheral blood. All receptors derive from a man in his fifties or sixties with acute or convalescent COVID-19. CDR3s include the opening cysteine and the closing phenylalanine or tryptophan. Fields, in order: V gene, J gene, CDR3 protein.

v_call: TRBV29-1
j_call: TRBJ1-1
cdr3_aa: CSASTTNTEAFF

v_call: TRBV30
j_call: TRBJ2-2
cdr3_aa: CAWSATGELFF

v_call: TRBV9
j_call: TRBJ1-2
cdr3_aa: CASSPGVGGSGGYTF

v_call: TRBV5-1
j_call: TRBJ2-2
cdr3_aa: CASSYGLAGQGELFF

v_call: TRBV5-1
j_call: TRBJ2-1
cdr3_aa: CASSLSSGAYNEQFF

v_call: TRBV3-1/TRBV3-2
j_call: TRBJ1-2
cdr3_aa: CASSQVNSGYTF

v_call: TRBV9
j_call: TRBJ2-5
cdr3_aa: CASSVATNNRDQETQYF

v_call: TRBV7-3
j_call: TRBJ2-2
cdr3_aa: CASSLAGTRRTGELFF

v_call: TRBV30
j_call: TRBJ1-6
cdr3_aa: CAWSAPDRRNSPLHF

v_call: TRBV11-2
j_call: TRBJ2-7
cdr3_aa: CASSFLGLALAEQYF

v_call: TRBV27
j_call: TRBJ1-1
cdr3_aa: CASSFGLTNTEAFF

v_call: TRBV27
j_call: TRBJ2-6
cdr3_aa: CASTPGLYMEGANVLTF

v_call: TRBV27
j_call: TRBJ2-7
cdr3_aa: CASSLSERTYEQYF

v_call: TRBV27
j_call: TRBJ2-3
cdr3_aa: CASSSKKKLAGGPMDTQYF

v_call: TRBV18
j_call: TRBJ1-2
cdr3_aa: CASSATSGNYGYTF

v_call: TRBV30
j_call: TRBJ2-7
cdr3_aa: CAWSQGDEQYF

v_call: TRBV14
j_call: TRBJ2-7
cdr3_aa: CASSQEWTGLYEQYF

v_call: TRBV6-5
j_call: TRBJ1-2
cdr3_aa: CASKEGWSGYTF

v_call: TRBV6-5
j_call: TRBJ2-1
cdr3_aa: CASSYNGLGLFF

v_call: TRBV15
j_call: TRBJ2-3
cdr3_aa: CATSRVGGRATDTQYF

v_call: TRBV4-1
j_call: TRBJ2-1
cdr3_aa: CASSQDPSGSSYNEQFF

v_call: TRBV7-3
j_call: TRBJ2-2
cdr3_aa: CASSLFPANTGELFF

v_call: TRBV24-1
j_call: TRBJ1-4
cdr3_aa: CATSDAGDEKLFF

v_call: TRBV18
j_call: TRBJ1-2
cdr3_aa: CASSSDRGKANYGYTF

v_call: TRBV29-1
j_call: TRBJ2-3
cdr3_aa: CSVQGGADTQYF

v_call: TRBV28
j_call: TRBJ2-7
cdr3_aa: CASSSSREGNEQYF

v_call: TRBV30
j_call: TRBJ2-7
cdr3_aa: CAWSFIFGTGLPYEQYF

v_call: TRBV11-2
j_call: TRBJ2-1
cdr3_aa: CASGPRAGYNEQFF

v_call: TRBV19
j_call: TRBJ2-7
cdr3_aa: CASSIDGEAEQYF

v_call: TRBV6-5
j_call: TRBJ1-1
cdr3_aa: CASSVNGGQGVEAFF

v_call: TRBV29-1
j_call: TRBJ2-5
cdr3_aa: CSCGDKETQYF

v_call: TRBV7-9
j_call: TRBJ2-1
cdr3_aa: CASSPGGMTYNEQFF

v_call: TRBV6-5
j_call: TRBJ1-4
cdr3_aa: CATAGPTNEKLFF

v_call: TRBV5-1
j_call: TRBJ2-1
cdr3_aa: CASSTGNSYNEQFF

v_call: TRBV6-1
j_call: TRBJ1-2
cdr3_aa: CASSEATGGRNGYTF

v_call: TRBV27
j_call: TRBJ2-3
cdr3_aa: CASSVRAGQTDTQYF

v_call: TRBV12-3/TRBV12-4
j_call: TRBJ2-3
cdr3_aa: CASSHTDTQYF

v_call: TRBV28
j_call: TRBJ2-5
cdr3_aa: CASSLLRETQYF

v_call: TRBV24-1
j_call: TRBJ2-5
cdr3_aa: CATADRAETQYF

v_call: TRBV7-8
j_call: TRBJ1-1
cdr3_aa: CASSSRGNTEAFF

v_call: TRBV5-8
j_call: TRBJ2-7
cdr3_aa: CASSWTGGSYEQYF

v_call: TRBV7-9
j_call: TRBJ2-3
cdr3_aa: CASSRSGTGIADTQYF

v_call: TRBV29-1
j_call: TRBJ2-5
cdr3_aa: CSGARRLEQETQYF

v_call: TRBV3-1/TRBV3-2
j_call: TRBJ1-4
cdr3_aa: CATKGQGFEKLFF

v_call: TRBV9
j_call: TRBJ2-5
cdr3_aa: CASSGSNQETQYF

v_call: TRBV28
j_call: TRBJ1-6
cdr3_aa: CASYSGSGNSPLHF

v_call: TRBV24-1
j_call: TRBJ2-5
cdr3_aa: CATSDAASGSYTETQYF

v_call: TRBV5-5
j_call: TRBJ1-2
cdr3_aa: CASSFATTHGYTF

v_call: TRBV15
j_call: TRBJ1-1
cdr3_aa: CATSRGPRDRGRNTEAFF

v_call: TRBV5-1
j_call: TRBJ2-7
cdr3_aa: CASSGPGTGIYEQYF

v_call: TRBV19
j_call: TRBJ1-4
cdr3_aa: CASSYSEKLFF